Shown below are 16 T cell receptor beta chains from a single sample sequenced in a study of CD8 T cells in Susac syndrome. The RNA, about 0.45 to 1 ug, was put through reverse transcription using random hexamers. TCRdb called the immunoSEQ multiplex PCR reads again in MiXCR, with one record for every CDR3 protein. This repertoire shows approximately 100,000 distinct CDR3 sequences, roughly 95% found once; its top ten account for around 0.4%. Sequenced sample: CD8+ T cells from PBMCs. These receptors all stem from a human donor with Susac syndrome.

The chain recombines TRBV9 with TRBJ1-4; tentative D call: TRBD1 (5 bases). The CDR3 is made up of 14 amino acids. The V gene's germline CDR1 is SGDLS and CDR2 YYNGEE. V lost 4 bases and J 5 bases, leaving 12 bases between the germline ends. Here the CDR3 DNA reads TGTGCCAGCAGCCTGGGAGAGGGGAATGAAAAACTGTTTTTT. Its protein is CASSLGEGNEKLFF.

This clonotype was recorded a few times. The chain combines TRBV19 with TRBJ2-2; D call uncertain. Germline CDR1 and CDR2: LNHDA and SQIVND (reference sequence). V was trimmed by 4 bases and J by 8 bases, leaving 5 bases between them. The CDR3 is 11 amino acids. The CDR3 is CASSTRGELFF. The DNA for the CDR3 is TGTGCCAGTAGTACCCGTGGGGAGCTGTTTTTT.

The V gene is TRBV7-3, the J gene TRBJ1-1; D call uncertain. The CDR3 consists of 14 residues. Trimming stripped 2 bases from V and 6 bases from J, with 13 bases between. Germline CDR1 SGHTA, CDR2 FQGTGA. The CDR3 nucleotides read TGTGCCAGCAGCTTAGAGGTCTCAGGCTCTGAAGCTTTCTTT. Its translation: CASSLEVSGSEAFF.

The rearrangement links TRBV6-6 to TRBJ2-5; TRBD1 matches at 7 bases. The trim removed 6 bases at V and 5 bases at J, leaving 12 bases unmatched. Germline assignment: CDR1 MNHNY and CDR2 SVGAGI (reference sequence). CDR3 length equals 15 residues. CDR3 bases: TGTGCCAGCAGGAGCTGGACAGGTCTCACCGAGACCCAGTACTTC. It yields the protein CASRSWTGLTETQYF.

CDR3 DNA sequence: TGTGCCAGCAGCGTAGGACGGGACTACGAGCAGTACTTC. Protein sequence: CASSVGRDYEQYF. This rearrangement joins TRBV9 to TRBJ2-7, with D possibly being TRBD2 (5 bases). The V end was cut by 0 bases, the J end by 3 bases, with 7 bases between. This CDR3 comprises 13 residues. Germline lookup yields CDR1 SGDLS and CDR2 YYNGEE.

The genes are TRBV29-1 and TRBJ2-1, with a possible D match to TRBD1 (5 bases). Trimming stripped 4 bases from V and 8 bases from J, with 12 bases between. CDR3 length: 12 residues. CDR1 is SQVTM, CDR2 ANQGSEA, per germline. The CDR3 DNA reads TGCAGCGTTGCCAGGGTTGGCGATGAGCAGTTCTTC. Protein: CSVARVGDEQFF.

V gene TRBV29-1 combines with J gene TRBJ2-1, with TRBD2 identical over 10 bases. Germline assignment: CDR1 SQVTM and CDR2 ANQGSEA. After removal of 4 bases from V and 6 bases from J, the junction contained 9 bases not matched to a gene. This CDR3 has 15 amino acids. CDR3 residues: CSVGGPSGGLNEQFF. The CDR3 nucleotides are TGCAGCGTTGGAGGTCCTAGCGGGGGCCTCAATGAGCAGTTCTTC.

The chain couples TRBV20-1 to TRBJ2-1, with 7 positions matching TRBD2. The CDR3 has 13 amino acids. V dropped 7 bases and J dropped 8; count of bases not matched to a gene: 11. Germline values: CDR1 DFQATT, CDR2 SNEGSKA (reference sequence). The CDR3 DNA reads as TGCAGTGTCCTGACTAGCACATTGGATGAGCAGTTCTTC. The encoded protein is CSVLTSTLDEQFF.

The chain combines TRBV19 with TRBJ1-1; no clear D. The germline V gene encodes CDR1 LNHDA and CDR2 SQIVND (reference sequence). The CDR3 spans 12 residues. V lost 3 bases, J lost 5 bases, and 7 bases lay in between. The CDR3 DNA reads as TGTGCCAGTAGTATGAAGGGAACTGAAGCTTTCTTT. Protein: CASSMKGTEAFF.

The CDR3 here is CAISSQGSEAFF. DNA of the CDR3: TGTGCCATCAGCTCCCAGGGGTCTGAAGCTTTCTTT. The chain is built from TRBV10-3 and TRBJ1-1, with D tentatively TRBD1 (6 bases). The ends were cut back, 6 bases at V and 6 bases at J, with 11 bases in the middle. Germline V CDR1 and CDR2: ENHRY, SYGVKD. The CDR3 runs 12 residues.

This clonotype appeared once. The V and J genes are TRBV29-1 and TRBJ1-2; D might be TRBD1 (5 bases). CDR1 SQVTM and CDR2 ANQGSEA come from the germline V gene. CDR3 length equals 14 residues. Trimming stripped 4 bases from V and 4 bases from J, with 16 bases between. The CDR3 region is CSVGGLEMPYGYTF. Written as DNA, the CDR3 is TGCAGCGTTGGGGGCCTCGAAATGCCCTATGGCTACACCTTC. Variable domain in full (rest from reference TRBV29-1 and TRBJ1-2): SAVISQKPSRDICQRGTSLTIQCQVDSQVTMMFWYRQQPGQSLTLIATANQGSEATYESGFVIDKFPISRPNLTFSTLTVSNMSPEDSSIYLCSVGGLEMPYGYTFGSGTRLTVV.

The chain is built from TRBV9 and TRBJ2-7; D not resolved. Between the trimmed V and J ends, which lost 7 bases and 5 bases, there was a span of 10 bases. The CDR3 has 11 amino acids. Germline V gives CDR1 SGDLS, CDR2 YYNGEE. DNA of the CDR3: TGTGCCAGCGGATCCTTGAACGAGCAGTACTTC. Protein sequence: CASGSLNEQYF. Drawing the rest from reference TRBV9 and TRBJ2-7, the complete variable domain is DSGVTQTPKHLITATGQRVTLRCSPRSGDLSVYWYQQSLDQGLQFLIQYYNGEERAKGNILERFSAQQFPDLHSELNLSSLELGDSALYFCASGSLNEQYFGPGTRLTVT.

The chain couples TRBV20-1 to TRBJ2-7, with TRBD1 identical over 7 bases. V was pared by 2 bases and J by 2 bases, with 3 bases of the junction left unmatched. In germline, CDR1 is DFQATT, CDR2 SNEGSKA (reference sequence). The CDR3 is made up of 13 amino acids. Here the CDR3 reads CSARTGVTYEQYF. CDR3 nucleotides: TGCAGTGCTAGAACAGGGGTTACCTACGAGCAGTACTTC.

The J gene is TRBJ1-6, the V gene TRBV7-9; the match to TRBD1 covers 7 bases. CDR1 is SEHNR, CDR2 FQNEAQ, per germline (reference sequence). V lost 4 bases and J lost 7; bases outside the gene matches: 4. The CDR3 sequence is 14 residues long. Here the CDR3 DNA reads TGTGCCAGCAGCTCCGGGACAGCGAATTCACCCCTCCACTTT. This codes for CASSSGTANSPLHF.

For the CDR3, the DNA is TGTGCCAGCAGCTATACAGGGGGACCAACCGCACCAAACACTGAAGCTTTCTTT. Amino acids: CASSYTGGPTAPNTEAFF. V usage is TRBV7-9 and J usage is TRBJ1-1, with 8 bases fitting TRBD1. Trimming at V came to 4 bases and at J to 2 bases, leaving 15 bases not matched to a gene. This CDR3 contains 18 residues. Germline loops: CDR1 SEHNR, CDR2 FQNEAQ (reference sequence).

The chain has TRBV9 and TRBJ2-6; no firm D call. Germline V gives CDR1 SGDLS, CDR2 YYNGEE. V lost 0 bases, J lost 2 bases, and 12 bases lay in between. The CDR3 length is 17 residues. CDR3 in DNA: TGTGCCAGCAGCGTAGAAGCTCAAAGGACTGGGGCCAACGTCCTGACTTTC. Its translation: CASSVEAQRTGANVLTF.